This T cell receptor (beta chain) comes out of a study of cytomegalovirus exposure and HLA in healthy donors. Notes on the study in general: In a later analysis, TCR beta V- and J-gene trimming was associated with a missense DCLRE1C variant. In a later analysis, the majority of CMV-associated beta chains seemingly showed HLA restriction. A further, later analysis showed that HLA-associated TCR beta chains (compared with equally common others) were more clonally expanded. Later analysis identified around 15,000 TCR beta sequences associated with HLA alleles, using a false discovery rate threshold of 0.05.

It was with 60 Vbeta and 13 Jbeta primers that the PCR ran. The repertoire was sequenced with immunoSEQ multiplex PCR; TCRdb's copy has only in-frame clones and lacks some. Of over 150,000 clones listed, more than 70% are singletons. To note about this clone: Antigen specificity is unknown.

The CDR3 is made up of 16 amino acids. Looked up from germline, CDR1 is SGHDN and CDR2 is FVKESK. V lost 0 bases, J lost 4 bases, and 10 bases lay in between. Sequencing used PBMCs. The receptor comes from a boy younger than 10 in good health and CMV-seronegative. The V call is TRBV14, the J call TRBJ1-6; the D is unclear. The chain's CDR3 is CASSQDTPIYNSPLHF. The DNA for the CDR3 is TGTGCCAGCAGCCAAGATACTCCGATTTATAATTCACCCCTCCACTTT.